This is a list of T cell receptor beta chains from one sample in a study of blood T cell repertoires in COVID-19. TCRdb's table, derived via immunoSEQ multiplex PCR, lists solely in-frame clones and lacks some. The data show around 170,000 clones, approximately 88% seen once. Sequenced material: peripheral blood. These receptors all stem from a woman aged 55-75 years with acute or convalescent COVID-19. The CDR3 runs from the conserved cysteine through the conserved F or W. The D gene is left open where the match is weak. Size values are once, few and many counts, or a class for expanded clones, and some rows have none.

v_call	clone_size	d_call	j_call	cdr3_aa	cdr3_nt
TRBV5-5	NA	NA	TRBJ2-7	CASSLSLQGGFDEQYF	TGTGCCAGCAGCTTGTCTTTGCAGGGAGGATTTGACGAGCAGTACTTC
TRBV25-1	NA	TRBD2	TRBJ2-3	CASSEYIAGGDTQYF	TGTGCCAGCAGTGAATATATTGCGGGGGGGGATACGCAGTATTTT
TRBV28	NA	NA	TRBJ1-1	CASSLQGRNTEAFF	TGTGCCAGCAGTTTACAGGGTCGAAACACTGAAGCTTTCTTT
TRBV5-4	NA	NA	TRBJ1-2	CASSSRQASNYGYTF	TGTGCCAGCAGCTCCCGACAGGCCTCTAACTATGGCTACACCTTC
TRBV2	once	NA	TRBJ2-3	CASSEVGRGAADTQYF	TGTGCCAGCAGTGAAGTTGGCAGAGGAGCCGCAGATACGCAGTATTTT
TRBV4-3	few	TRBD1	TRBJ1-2	CASSQERGQGARGYGYTF	TGCGCCAGCAGCCAAGAACGTGGACAGGGGGCGCGAGGCTATGGCTACACCTTC
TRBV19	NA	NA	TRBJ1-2	CASRTVGNYGYTF	TGTGCCAGTAGGACAGTGGGCAACTATGGCTACACCTTC
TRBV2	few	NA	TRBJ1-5	CASSYDPLRGQPQHF	TGTGCCAGCAGTTACGACCCTTTGCGGGGACAGCCCCAGCATTTT
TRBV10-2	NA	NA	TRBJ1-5	CASSDAGASPAQHF	TGCGCCAGCAGTGATGCAGGGGCTTCTCCGGCCCAGCATTTT
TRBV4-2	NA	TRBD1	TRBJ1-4	CASSLRGPGGSTNEKLFF	TGTGCCAGCAGCCTCAGGGGGCCAGGTGGTTCAACTAATGAAAAACTGTTTTTT
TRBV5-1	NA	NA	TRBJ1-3	CASSFEGNTIYF	TGCGCCAGCAGCTTCGAGGGAAACACCATATATTTT
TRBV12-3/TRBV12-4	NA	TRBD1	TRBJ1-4	CASRPGQGGKLFF	TGTGCCAGCAGACCTGGACAGGGAGGGAAACTGTTTTTT
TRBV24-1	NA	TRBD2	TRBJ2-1	CATSDYGGSSYNEQFF	TGTGCCACCAGTGATTACGGGGGGAGCTCCTACAATGAGCAGTTCTTC
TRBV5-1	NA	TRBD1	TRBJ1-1	CASSWTGAMENTEAFF	TGCGCCAGCAGCTGGACAGGGGCGATGGAGAACACTGAAGCTTTCTTT
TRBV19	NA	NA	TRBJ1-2	CASRVSGDDYGYTF	TGTGCCAGTAGAGTTTCAGGCGACGACTATGGCTACACCTTC
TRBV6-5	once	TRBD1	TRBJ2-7	CASSYSGTGGYEQYF	TGTGCCAGCAGTTACTCTGGGACAGGGGGCTACGAGCAGTACTTC
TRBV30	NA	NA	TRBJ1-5	CAGKSLPQPQHF	TGTGCCGGGAAAAGCTTGCCGCAGCCCCAGCATTTT
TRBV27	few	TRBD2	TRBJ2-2	CASSQTSPGELFF	TGTGCCAGCAGTCAGACTAGCCCCGGGGAGCTGTTTTTT
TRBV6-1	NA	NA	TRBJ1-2	CASSEADRGGDYGYTF	TGTGCCAGCAGTGAAGCCGACCGCGGAGGGGACTATGGCTACACCTTC
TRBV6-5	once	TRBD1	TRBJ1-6	CASSYSYDRERSPLHF	TGTGCCAGCAGTTACTCCTACGACAGGGAGAGATCACCCCTCCACTTT
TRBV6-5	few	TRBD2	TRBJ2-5	CASRRLAGGKETQYF	TGTGCCAGCAGGCGACTAGCGGGGGGGAAAGAGACCCAGTACTTC
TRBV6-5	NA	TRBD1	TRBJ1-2	CASSSRQGRSYGYTF	TGTGCCAGCAGTTCCCGACAGGGCAGGAGCTATGGCTACACCTTC
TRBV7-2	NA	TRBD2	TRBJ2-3	CASSLDRGGSKDTQYF	TGTGCCAGCAGCTTAGATCGGGGGGGCTCAAAAGATACGCAGTATTTT
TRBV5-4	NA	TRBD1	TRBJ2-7	CASSLDGGTGLYEQYF	TGTGCCAGCAGCTTGGATGGCGGGACAGGGCTCTACGAGCAGTACTTC
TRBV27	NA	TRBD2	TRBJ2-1	CASSLIFSGGADNEQFF	TGTGCCAGCAGTTTGATTTTTAGCGGGGGGGCCGACAATGAGCAGTTCTTC
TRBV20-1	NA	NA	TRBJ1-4	CSAARVEKLFF	TGCAGTGCTGCCAGGGTTGAAAAACTGTTTTTT
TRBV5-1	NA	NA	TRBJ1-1	CASSLQENTEAFF	TGCGCCAGCAGCTTGCAGGAGAACACTGAAGCTTTCTTT
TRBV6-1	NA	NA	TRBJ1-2	CASSESGGRGGYTF	TGTGCCAGCAGTGAATCTGGGGGGAGGGGCGGCTACACCTTC
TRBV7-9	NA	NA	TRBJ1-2	CASSLWVDRPYPNYGYTF	TGTGCCAGCAGCTTATGGGTTGACAGGCCCTATCCTAACTATGGCTACACCTTC
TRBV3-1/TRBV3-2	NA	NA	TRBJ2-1	CASSQGTSSYNEQFF	TGTGCCAGCAGCCAAGGCACTAGCTCCTACAATGAGCAGTTCTTC
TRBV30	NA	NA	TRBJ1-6	CAWSAGSYNSPLHF	TGTGCCTGGAGTGCAGGGTCCTATAATTCACCCCTCCACTTT
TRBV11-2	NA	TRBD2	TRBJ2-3	CASSIGLARDTQYF	TGTGCCAGCAGCATCGGACTAGCGAGAGATACGCAGTATTTT
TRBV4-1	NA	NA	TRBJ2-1	CASSQAGSRAHEQFF	TGCGCCAGCAGCCAAGCCGGTTCCAGGGCTCATGAGCAGTTCTTC
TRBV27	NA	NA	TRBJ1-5	CASSSTGYSNQPQHF	TGTGCCAGCAGTTCCACGGGTTATAGCAATCAGCCCCAGCATTTT
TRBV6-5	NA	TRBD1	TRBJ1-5	CASSSDRGSNQPQHF	TGTGCCAGCAGTTCCGACAGGGGAAGCAATCAGCCCCAGCATTTT
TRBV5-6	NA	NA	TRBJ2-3	CASSSTGKGTDTQYF	TGTGCCAGCAGCTCCACAGGGAAAGGCACAGATACGCAGTATTTT
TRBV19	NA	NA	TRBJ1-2	CASSIYYGYTF	TGTGCCAGTAGTATCTACTATGGCTACACCTTC
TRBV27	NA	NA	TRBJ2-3	CASSSPTGNTQYF	TGTGCCAGCAGTTCCCCCACCGGGAATACGCAGTATTTT
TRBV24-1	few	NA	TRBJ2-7	CATSTTIGGSSSYEQYF	TGTGCCACCAGCACGACAATTGGAGGATCTAGCTCCTACGAGCAGTACTTC
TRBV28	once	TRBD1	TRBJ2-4	CASSFGQGRKNIQYF	TGTGCCAGCAGTTTCGGACAGGGGAGGAAAAACATTCAGTACTTC
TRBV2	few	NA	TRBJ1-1	CASRDSVNTEAFF	TGTGCCAGCAGGGACAGTGTGAACACTGAAGCTTTCTTT
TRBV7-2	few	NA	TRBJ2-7	CASSLVHLGGGEQYF	TGTGCCAGCAGCTTAGTCCACTTGGGGGGTGGCGAGCAGTACTTC
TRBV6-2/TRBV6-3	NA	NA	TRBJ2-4	CASSTHSGGAKNIQYF	TGTGCCAGCAGCACCCATAGCGGTGGAGCCAAAAACATTCAGTACTTC